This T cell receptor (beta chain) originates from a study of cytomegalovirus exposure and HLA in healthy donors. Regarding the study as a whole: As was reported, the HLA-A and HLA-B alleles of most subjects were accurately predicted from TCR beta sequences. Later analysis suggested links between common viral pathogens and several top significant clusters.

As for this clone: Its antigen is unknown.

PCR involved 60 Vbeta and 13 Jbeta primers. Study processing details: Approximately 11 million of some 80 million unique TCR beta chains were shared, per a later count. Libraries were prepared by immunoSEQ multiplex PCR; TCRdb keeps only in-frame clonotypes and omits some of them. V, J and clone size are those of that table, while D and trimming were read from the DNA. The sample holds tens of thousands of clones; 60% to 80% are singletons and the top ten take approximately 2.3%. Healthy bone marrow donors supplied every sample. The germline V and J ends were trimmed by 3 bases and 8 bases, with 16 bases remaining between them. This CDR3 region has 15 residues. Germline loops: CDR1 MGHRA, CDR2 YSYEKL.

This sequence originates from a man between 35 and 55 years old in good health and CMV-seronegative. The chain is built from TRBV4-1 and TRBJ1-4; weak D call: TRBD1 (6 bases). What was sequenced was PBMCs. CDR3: CASSHGSGHKEKLFF. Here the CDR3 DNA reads TGCGCCAGCAGCCATGGCTCGGGACACAAAGAAAAACTGTTTTTT.